This T cell receptor beta chain was profiled in a study of PD-1 blockade in classical Hodgkin lymphoma. Notes on the study in general: By C4D1 there was a significant rise in CD4+ TCR diversity but not in CD8+ TCR diversity. Patients newly diagnosed and complete responders had comparable baseline diversity.

Trimming removed 4 bases from V and 5 bases from J, with 11 bases in between. This CDR3 has 12 residues. Looked up from germline, CDR1 is SQVTM and CDR2 is ANQGSEA. The repertoire was sequenced with immunoSEQ multiplex PCR; TCRdb's copy has only in-frame clones and lacks some. Here the sample spans 98,000 or so clones, roughly nine tenths being singletons. On this clone: Its antigen is as yet unknown.

Relapse was seen in all patients after autologous stem cell transplantation, and brentuximab vedotin exposure was variable. Sequenced here: peripheral blood mononuclear cells (PBMCs), sampled before the second cycle of nivolumab. V is TRBV29-1 and J is TRBJ2-5; D not certain. The TCR sequence derives from a human donor with classical Hodgkin lymphoma. DNA of the CDR3: TGCAGCGTTGTTGTCCCCCCGGAGACCCAGTACTTC. Translation: CSVVVPPETQYF.